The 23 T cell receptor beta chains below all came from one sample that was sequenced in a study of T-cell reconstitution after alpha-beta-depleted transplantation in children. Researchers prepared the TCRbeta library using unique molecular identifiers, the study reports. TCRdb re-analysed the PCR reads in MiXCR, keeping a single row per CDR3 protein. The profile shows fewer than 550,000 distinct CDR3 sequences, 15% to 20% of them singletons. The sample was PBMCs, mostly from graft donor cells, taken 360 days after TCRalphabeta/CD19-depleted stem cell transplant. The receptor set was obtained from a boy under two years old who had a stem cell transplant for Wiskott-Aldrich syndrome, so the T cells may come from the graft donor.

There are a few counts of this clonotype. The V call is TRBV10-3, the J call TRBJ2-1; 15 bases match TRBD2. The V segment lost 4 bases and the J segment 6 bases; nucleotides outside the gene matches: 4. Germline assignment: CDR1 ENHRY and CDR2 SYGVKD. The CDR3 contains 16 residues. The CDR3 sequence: CAISGTSGRASNEQFF. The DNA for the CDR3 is TGTGCCATCAGTGGGACTAGCGGGAGGGCCTCCAATGAGCAGTTCTTC.

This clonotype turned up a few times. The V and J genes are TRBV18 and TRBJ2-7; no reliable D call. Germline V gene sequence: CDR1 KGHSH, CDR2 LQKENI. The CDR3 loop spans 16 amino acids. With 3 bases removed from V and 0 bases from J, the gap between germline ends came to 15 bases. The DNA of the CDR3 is TGTGCCAGCTCACCTTTAACGTCGGTCCACTCCTACGAGCAGTACTTC. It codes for CASSPLTSVHSYEQYF. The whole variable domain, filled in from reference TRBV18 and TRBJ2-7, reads NAGVMQNPRHLVRRRGQEARLRCSPMKGHSHVYWYRQLPEEGLKFMVYLQKENIIDESGMPKERFSAEFPKEGPSILRIQQVVRGDSAAYFCASSPLTSVHSYEQYFGPGTRLTVT.

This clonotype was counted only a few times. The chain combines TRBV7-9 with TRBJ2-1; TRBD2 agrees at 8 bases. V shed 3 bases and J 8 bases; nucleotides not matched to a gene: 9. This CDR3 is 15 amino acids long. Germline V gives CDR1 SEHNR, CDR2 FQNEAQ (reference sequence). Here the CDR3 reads CASSLRQRGWDEQFF. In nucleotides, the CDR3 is TGTGCCAGCAGCTTGAGGCAGCGGGGGTGGGATGAGCAGTTCTTC.

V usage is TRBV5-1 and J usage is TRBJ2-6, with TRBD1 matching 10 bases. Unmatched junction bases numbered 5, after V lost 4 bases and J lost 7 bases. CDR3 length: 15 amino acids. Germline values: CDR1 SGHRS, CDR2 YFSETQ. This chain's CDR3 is CASSIGQGGANVLTF. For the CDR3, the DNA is TGCGCCAGCAGCATCGGACAGGGGGGAGCCAACGTCCTGACTTTC.

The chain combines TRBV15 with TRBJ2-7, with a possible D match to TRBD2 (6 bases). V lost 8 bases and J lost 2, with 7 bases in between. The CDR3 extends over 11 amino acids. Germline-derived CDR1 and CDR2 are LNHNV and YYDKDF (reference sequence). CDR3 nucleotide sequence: TGTGCCACCCGCGGGACCTACGAGCAGTACTTC. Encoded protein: CATRGTYEQYF.

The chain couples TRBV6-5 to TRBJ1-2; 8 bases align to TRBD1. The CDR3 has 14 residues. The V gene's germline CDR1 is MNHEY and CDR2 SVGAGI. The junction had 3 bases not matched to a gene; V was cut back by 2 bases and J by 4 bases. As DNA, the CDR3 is TGTGCCAGCAGTTACCGACAGGGGATCTATGGCTACACCTTC. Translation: CASSYRQGIYGYTF.

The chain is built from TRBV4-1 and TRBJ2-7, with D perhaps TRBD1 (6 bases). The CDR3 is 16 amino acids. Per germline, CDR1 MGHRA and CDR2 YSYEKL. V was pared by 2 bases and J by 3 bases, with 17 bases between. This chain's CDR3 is CASSQSPGVAIYEQYF. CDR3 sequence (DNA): TGCGCCAGCAGCCAATCGCCAGGGGTGGCTATCTACGAGCAGTACTTC.

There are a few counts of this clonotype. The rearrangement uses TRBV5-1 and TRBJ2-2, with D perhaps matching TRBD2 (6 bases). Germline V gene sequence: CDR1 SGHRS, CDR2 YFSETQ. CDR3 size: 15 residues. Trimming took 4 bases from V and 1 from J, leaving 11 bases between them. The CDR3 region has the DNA TGCGCCAGCAGCCTGGGACTGTTGAACACCGGGGAGCTGTTTTTT. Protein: CASSLGLLNTGELFF.

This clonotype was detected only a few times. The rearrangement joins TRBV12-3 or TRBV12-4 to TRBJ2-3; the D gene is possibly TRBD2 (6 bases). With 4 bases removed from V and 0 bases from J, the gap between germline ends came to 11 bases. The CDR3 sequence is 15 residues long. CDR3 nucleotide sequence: TGTGCCAGCAGTTCCGGGACTTATAGCACAGATACGCAGTATTTT. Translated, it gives CASSSGTYSTDTQYF.

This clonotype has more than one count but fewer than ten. CDR3 nucleotide sequence: TGTGCCAGCAGCTTAGCTTACGGGTTAAAGGTCTACGAGCAGTACTTC. Translation gives CASSLAYGLKVYEQYF. V usage is TRBV7-2 and J usage is TRBJ2-7; D is ambiguous. Per the germline V gene, CDR1 is SGHTA and CDR2 is FQGNSA. The germline V and J ends were trimmed by 0 bases and 3 bases, with 15 bases remaining between them. This CDR3 is built from 16 residues.

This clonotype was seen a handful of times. CDR3 in amino acids: CASSLKGLAGVKYF. The DNA of the CDR3 is TGTGCCAGCAGTTTAAAGGGACTAGCGGGGGTAAAGTACTTC. This chain uses TRBV27 with TRBJ2-4; 14 bases map to TRBD2. Trimming removed 2 bases from V and 14 bases from J; junction bases left unmatched: 5. The CDR3 consists of 14 residues. The germline V gene has CDR1 MNHEY and CDR2 SMNVEV (reference sequence).

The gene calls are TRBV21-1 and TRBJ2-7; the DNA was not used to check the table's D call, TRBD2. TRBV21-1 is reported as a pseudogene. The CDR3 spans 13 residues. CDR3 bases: TGTGCCAGCCCCTCCGGGACTTCCTACGAGCAGTACTTC. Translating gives CASPSGTSYEQYF.

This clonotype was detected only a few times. The CDR3 loop is CATSRDPDRATEAFF. CDR3 nucleotide sequence: TGTGCCACCAGCAGAGATCCCGACAGGGCGACTGAAGCTTTCTTT. V and J are TRBV15 and TRBJ1-1, with 7 bases fitting TRBD1. The CDR3 runs to 15 residues. Germline trimming cut 0 bases from V and 5 bases from J; bases unmatched to any gene: 6. CDR1 LNHNV and CDR2 YYDKDF come from the germline V gene (reference sequence).

The DNA of the CDR3 is TGTGCCAGCAGCTTAGTGGGACTGCACTCCTACGAGCAGTACTTC. Residues: CASSLVGLHSYEQYF. The chain couples TRBV7-9 to TRBJ2-7, with D perhaps TRBD2 (6 bases). Trimming cost V 1 base and J 0 bases, with 10 bases left between them. The CDR3 runs to 15 residues. Germline V gene lookup returns CDR1 SEHNR and CDR2 FQNEAQ (reference sequence).

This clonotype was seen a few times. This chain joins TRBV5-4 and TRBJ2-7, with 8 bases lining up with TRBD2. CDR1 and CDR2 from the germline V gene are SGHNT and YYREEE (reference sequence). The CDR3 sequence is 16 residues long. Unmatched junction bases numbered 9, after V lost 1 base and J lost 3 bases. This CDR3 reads CASSLPSGSKGYEQYF. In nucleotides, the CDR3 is TGTGCCAGCAGCTTGCCCAGCGGGAGTAAGGGCTACGAGCAGTACTTC. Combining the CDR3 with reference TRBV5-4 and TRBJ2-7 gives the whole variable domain ETGVTQSPTHLIKTRGQQVTLRCSSQSGHNTVSWYQQALGQGPQFIFQYYREEENGRGNFPPRFSGLQFPNYSSELNVNALELDDSALYLCASSLPSGSKGYEQYFGPGTRLTVT.

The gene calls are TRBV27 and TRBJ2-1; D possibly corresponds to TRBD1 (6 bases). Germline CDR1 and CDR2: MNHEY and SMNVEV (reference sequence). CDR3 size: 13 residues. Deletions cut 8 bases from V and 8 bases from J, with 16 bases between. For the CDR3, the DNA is TGTGCCAGCGGTTCTCAGGGGCAGGATGAGCAGTTCTTC. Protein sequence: CASGSQGQDEQFF.

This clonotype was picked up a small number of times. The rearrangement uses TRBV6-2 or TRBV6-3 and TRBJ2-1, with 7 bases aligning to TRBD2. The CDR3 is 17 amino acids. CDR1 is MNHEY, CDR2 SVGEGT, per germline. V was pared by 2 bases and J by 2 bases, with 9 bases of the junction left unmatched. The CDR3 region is CASSYPFLAGAYNEQFF. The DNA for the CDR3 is TGTGCCAGCAGTTACCCCTTCTTGGCGGGGGCCTACAATGAGCAGTTCTTC.

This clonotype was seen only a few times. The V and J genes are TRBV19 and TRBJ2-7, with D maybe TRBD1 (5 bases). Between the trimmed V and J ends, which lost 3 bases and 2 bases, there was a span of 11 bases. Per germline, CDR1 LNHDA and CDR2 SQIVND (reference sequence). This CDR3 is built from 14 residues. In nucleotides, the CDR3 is TGTGCCAGTAGTATTTCAGGGCCTCCCTACGAGCAGTACTTC. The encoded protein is CASSISGPPYEQYF. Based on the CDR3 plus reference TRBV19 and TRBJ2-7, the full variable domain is DGGITQSPKYLFRKEGQNVTLSCEQNLNHDAMYWYRQDPGQGLRLIYYSQIVNDFQKGDIAEGYSVSREKKESFPLTVTSAQKNPTAFYLCASSISGPPYEQYFGPGTRLTVT.

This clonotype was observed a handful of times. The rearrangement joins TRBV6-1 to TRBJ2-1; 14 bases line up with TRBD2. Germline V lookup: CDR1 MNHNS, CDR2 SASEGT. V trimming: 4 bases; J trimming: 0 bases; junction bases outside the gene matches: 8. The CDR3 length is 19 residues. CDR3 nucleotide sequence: TGTGCCAGCAGTGCGGCCGGGACTAGCGGGGGAAGCTCCTACAATGAGCAGTTCTTC. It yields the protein CASSAAGTSGGSSYNEQFF.

The CDR3 bases are TGTGCCAGTAGTATGCGGGCCAGCGAGCAGTTCTTC. Residues: CASSMRASEQFF. V is TRBV19 and J is TRBJ2-1; D perhaps matches TRBD2 (5 bases). The germline CDR1 and CDR2 sequences are LNHDA and SQIVND (reference sequence). CDR3 size: 12 residues. V was shortened by 3 bases and J by 10 bases, with 10 bases between the two germline ends.

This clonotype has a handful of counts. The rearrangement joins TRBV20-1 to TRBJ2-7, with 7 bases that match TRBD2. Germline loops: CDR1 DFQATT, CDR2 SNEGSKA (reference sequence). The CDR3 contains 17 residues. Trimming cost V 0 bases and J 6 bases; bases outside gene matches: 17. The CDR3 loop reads CSARDPGRERTNREQYF. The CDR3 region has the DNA TGCAGTGCTAGAGATCCCGGGCGGGAGAGGACTAATCGCGAGCAGTACTTC.

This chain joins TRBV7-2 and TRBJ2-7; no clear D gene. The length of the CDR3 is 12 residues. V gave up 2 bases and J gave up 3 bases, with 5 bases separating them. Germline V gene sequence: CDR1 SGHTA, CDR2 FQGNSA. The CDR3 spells CASSLTFYEQYF. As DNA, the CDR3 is TGTGCCAGCAGCTTAACGTTCTACGAGCAGTACTTC.

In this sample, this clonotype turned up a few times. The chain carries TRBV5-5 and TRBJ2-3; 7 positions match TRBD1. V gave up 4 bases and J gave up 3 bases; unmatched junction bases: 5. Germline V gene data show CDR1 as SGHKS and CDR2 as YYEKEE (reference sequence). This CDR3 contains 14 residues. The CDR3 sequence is CASSHGQATDTQYF. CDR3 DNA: TGTGCCAGCAGCCACGGACAGGCAACAGATACGCAGTATTTT.